This T cell receptor (beta chain) was profiled in a study of cytomegalovirus exposure and HLA in healthy donors. Study results and caveats: Rare sequences made up most TCRs, while some public TCRs were found in many donors. Among the most significant clusters, several appeared linked to common viral pathogens in a later analysis. Reportedly, diagnosis of cytomegalovirus status by the classifier showed high specificity and sensitivity.

The PCR employed 60 Vbeta primers together with 13 Jbeta primers. Here immunoSEQ multiplex PCR was the method, and the copy in TCRdb shows in-frame clones only, minus some. This sample's table reports around 120,000 clones. With respect to this clone: Its antigen is undetermined.

The sequencing input was PBMCs. This TCR came from a man aged 18-30 years in good health and CMV-seronegative.

The CDR3 spells CAWTSGGNEQFF. DNA for the CDR3: TGTGCCTGGACCTCGGGGGGCAATGAGCAGTTCTTC. The V gene is TRBV30, the J gene TRBJ2-1; 7 nucleotides align to TRBD2. J lost 6 bases, V lost 4 bases, and 3 bases had no gene match. The CDR3 has 12 amino acids. The germline CDR1 and CDR2 sequences are GTSNPN and SVGIG (reference sequence).